The 23 T cell receptor beta chains below all came from one sample that was sequenced in a study of T cell changes during pregnancy in multiple sclerosis. Only in-frame clones appear in the TCRdb table, and some are missing; sequencing was by immunoSEQ multiplex PCR. The top ten hold less than 2.5% of the sample, which has around 95,000 clones, roughly 90% seen once. Specimen: peripheral blood, collected after pregnancy. The receptor set was obtained from a female donor with multiple sclerosis, enrolled in a pregnancy study.

V gene TRBV28 combines with J gene TRBJ2-7; 11 bases are shared with TRBD2. After removal of 4 bases from V and 1 base from J, the junction contained 12 bases not matched to a gene. CDR3 length equals 18 residues. The germline gives CDR1 MDHEN, CDR2 SYDVKM. The chain's CDR3 is CASSSPWETSGGSYEQYF. The CDR3 nucleotides read TGTGCCAGCAGTTCACCTTGGGAAACTAGCGGGGGTTCCTACGAGCAGTACTTC.

The chain uses TRBV15 and TRBJ1-1; 9 bases match TRBD1. The CDR3 has 14 residues. Germline V lookup: CDR1 LNHNV, CDR2 YYDKDF (reference sequence). The V gene end was trimmed by 6 bases and the J gene end by 4 bases; junction bases not matched to a gene: 6. The CDR3 spells CATRRTGESTEAFF. The CDR3 bases are TGTGCCACCAGGAGGACAGGGGAATCCACTGAAGCTTTCTTT. The complete variable domain, with remaining parts taken from reference TRBV15 and TRBJ1-1, reads DAMVIQNPRYQVTQFGKPVTLSCSQTLNHNVMYWYQQKSSQAPKLLFHYYDKDFNNEADTPDNFQSRRPNTSFCFLDIRSPGLGDTAMYLCATRRTGESTEAFFGQGTRLTVV.

The chain couples TRBV7-4 to TRBJ1-1; D unresolved. Trimming took off 7 bases at V and 1 base at J, with 19 bases between the two ends. Looked up from germline, CDR1 is SGHVT and CDR2 is SQSDAQ. The CDR3 runs 16 residues. The CDR3 here is CASTTSGFGRNTEAFF. DNA for the CDR3: TGTGCCAGCACCACTAGCGGGTTTGGGAGGAACACTGAAGCTTTCTTT.

The V and J genes are TRBV5-4 and TRBJ2-5; a weak D match, TRBD2 (5 bases). Germline V gene sequence: CDR1 SGHNT, CDR2 YYREEE (reference sequence). V lost 2 bases, J lost 2 bases, and 7 bases lay in between. The CDR3 totals 13 residues. The CDR3: CASSFSGQETQYF. In nucleotides, the CDR3 is TGTGCCAGCAGCTTCTCGGGACAAGAGACCCAGTACTTC.

This chain joins TRBV25-1 and TRBJ1-4; 12 nucleotides line up with TRBD1. The CDR3 runs 17 residues. Germline assignment: CDR1 MGHDK and CDR2 SYGVNS. Losses at the gene ends were 5 bases for V and 7 bases for J; bases not matched to a gene: 11. Here the CDR3 reads CASSPSGTGGIGEKLFF. In nucleotides, the CDR3 is TGTGCCAGCAGTCCCTCCGGGACAGGGGGCATTGGTGAAAAACTGTTTTTT.

The CDR3 coding sequence is TGTGCCAGCAGACAGGGGGCCGGGGGAGCTTTCTTT. It encodes CASRQGAGGAFF. The V and J genes are TRBV6-1 and TRBJ1-1, with TRBD1 matching 9 bases. The trim removed 6 bases at V and 10 bases at J, leaving 6 bases unmatched. Germline CDR1 and CDR2: MNHNS and SASEGT. CDR3 size: 12 residues.

The chain links TRBV5-6 to TRBJ2-7; the D is unclear. This CDR3 contains 12 residues. Germline V lookup: CDR1 SGHDT, CDR2 YYEEEE. Trimming stripped 4 bases from V and 2 bases from J, with 7 bases between. As DNA, the CDR3 is TGTGCCAGCAGCCGCCTAGCCTACGAGCAGTACTTC. It encodes CASSRLAYEQYF.

This rearrangement joins TRBV7-2 to TRBJ2-3, with D hard to call. V lost 5 bases and J 2 bases, leaving 5 bases between the germline ends. CDR1 is SGHTA, CDR2 FQGNSA, per germline. CDR3 length: 12 amino acids. The CDR3 loop reads CASSRLTDTQYF. CDR3 in DNA: TGTGCCAGCAGCCGACTCACAGATACGCAGTATTTT.

The chain links TRBV10-3 to TRBJ2-3, with 9 bases aligning to TRBD2. Germline V CDR1 and CDR2: ENHRY, SYGVKD. The CDR3 contains 15 residues. V shed 4 bases, J shed 2 bases, and the junction held 4 bases outside the gene matches. This chain's CDR3 is CAISGIAGATDTQYF. The CDR3, as DNA: TGTGCCATCAGTGGGATAGCGGGGGCCACAGATACGCAGTATTTT.

The chain links TRBV29-1 to TRBJ2-1, with 7 bases aligning to TRBD1. The CDR3 has 12 residues. The trim removed 7 bases at V and 0 bases at J, leaving 0 bases unmatched. Germline V gene sequence: CDR1 SQVTM, CDR2 ANQGSEA. The CDR3 sequence is CSGDSSYNEQFF. The DNA of the CDR3 is TGCAGCGGGGACAGCTCCTACAATGAGCAGTTCTTC.

V gene TRBV19 combines with J gene TRBJ1-1, with D possibly being TRBD1 (6 bases). The V end was cut by 7 bases, the J end by 0 bases, with 12 bases between. The CDR3 has 14 residues. CDR1 is LNHDA and CDR2 is SQIVND in the germline V gene (reference sequence). The CDR3 bases are TGTGCCAGTAATTCGCAGGGGATGAACACTGAAGCTTTCTTT. Amino acids: CASNSQGMNTEAFF.

The chain recombines TRBV5-4 with TRBJ2-2, with D maybe TRBD1 (7 bases). Germline V gene lookup returns CDR1 SGHNT and CDR2 YYREEE (reference sequence). The CDR3 length is 14 residues. V was pared by 5 bases and J by 4 bases, with 12 bases between. CDR3 loop: CASRRDRATGELFF. CDR3 sequence (DNA): TGTGCCAGCAGGCGGGACAGAGCCACCGGGGAGCTGTTTTTT.

The chain couples TRBV11-2 to TRBJ2-2; D is uncertain. Looked up from germline, CDR1 is SGHAT and CDR2 is FQNNGV. The V and J ends lost 3 bases and 8 bases respectively, with 4 bases between them. This CDR3 is built from 11 residues. The CDR3 region has the DNA TGTGCCAGCAGCTTTCGTGGGGAGCTGTTTTTT. This translates into CASSFRGELFF.

The genes are TRBV2 and TRBJ2-7; TRBD1 is a possible D gene (5 bases). The CDR3 spans 13 residues. Between the trimmed V and J ends, which lost 6 bases and 7 bases, there was a span of 16 bases. CDR1 is SNHLY and CDR2 is FYNNEI in the germline V gene. The CDR3 is CASRAYRSNEQYF. The CDR3 nucleotides read TGTGCCAGCAGAGCCTACAGGTCTAATGAGCAGTACTTC.

This clone was counted once. The chain employs TRBV5-5 and TRBJ2-3; D may be TRBD1 (8 bases). The V and J ends lost 4 bases and 0 bases respectively, with 15 bases between them. Germline CDR1 and CDR2: SGHKS and YYEKEE (reference sequence). This CDR3 contains 16 residues. CDR3 nucleotide sequence: TGTGCCAGCAGCCGGGGAGGGACAGGAAGCACAGATACGCAGTATTTT. Its protein product is CASSRGGTGSTDTQYF.

The chain employs TRBV28 and TRBJ1-2; unclear D gene. This CDR3 spans 12 amino acids. The ends were cut back, 7 bases at V and 1 base at J, with 7 bases in the middle. Germline CDR1 is MDHEN and CDR2 is SYDVKM. CDR3 nucleotides: TGTGCCAGCAACCAGGATAACTATGGCTACACCTTC. This translates into CASNQDNYGYTF.

The chain recombines TRBV19 with TRBJ1-5; 8 positions match TRBD1. The CDR3 sequence is 16 residues long. CDR1 is LNHDA, CDR2 SQIVND, per germline (reference sequence). Trimming took 1 base from V and 9 from J; bases not matched to a gene: 11. CDR3 sequence (DNA): TGTGCCAGTAGTATAGGACGGACAGGGAGGATCCCGCCCCAGCATTTT. This encodes CASSIGRTGRIPPQHF.

The rearrangement links TRBV1 to TRBJ2-5; the table calls TRBD2, which could not be checked here. TRBV1 is reported as a pseudogene. The CDR3 is 15 amino acids. The CDR3 sequence: CTSSGLAVYQETQYF. For the CDR3, the DNA is TGCACCAGCAGCGGACTAGCGGTTTACCAAGAGACCCAGTACTTC.

This chain connects TRBV28 to TRBJ1-2, with no clear D. This CDR3 is built from 13 residues. The V gene's germline CDR1 is MDHEN and CDR2 SYDVKM. Trimming took off 5 bases at V and 1 base at J, with 8 bases between the two ends. CDR3: CASSIQVNYGYTF. CDR3 sequence (DNA): TGTGCCAGCAGTATCCAGGTTAACTATGGCTACACCTTC.

The gene calls are TRBV6-5 and TRBJ2-7; D is possibly TRBD2 (6 bases). V lost 4 bases, J lost 5 bases, and 15 bases lay in between. The CDR3 totals 14 residues. Germline CDR1 MNHEY, CDR2 SVGAGI. The CDR3 bases are TGTGCCAGCAGTTTCCTGACTAGTATCCACGAGCAGTACTTC. Protein sequence: CASSFLTSIHEQYF.

The rearrangement joins TRBV13 to TRBJ1-1; TRBD1 matches at 9 bases. Germline-derived CDR1 and CDR2 are PRHDT and FYEKMQ (reference sequence). The CDR3 runs to 17 residues. With 3 bases clipped from V and 1 base from J, the junction kept 9 bases outside the gene matches. The CDR3 loop reads CASSFAGTGSRNTEAFF. DNA for the CDR3: TGTGCCAGCAGCTTTGCCGGGACAGGGAGTCGGAACACTGAAGCTTTCTTT.

This rearrangement joins TRBV19 to TRBJ2-7, with D possibly being TRBD1 (6 bases). Between the trimmed V and J ends, which lost 1 base and 1 base, there was a span of 11 bases. Germline V lookup: CDR1 LNHDA, CDR2 SQIVND (reference sequence). CDR3 length: 15 residues. The CDR3 nucleotides read TGTGCCAGTAGTATAGGGTGGGGGCCTTCCTACGAGCAGTACTTC. It encodes CASSIGWGPSYEQYF.

The V call is TRBV10-3, the J call TRBJ2-7; possibly TRBD2 for D (6 bases). The germline CDR1 and CDR2 sequences are ENHRY and SYGVKD. V dropped 10 bases and J dropped 6 bases, with 16 bases sitting between them. The CDR3 loop spans 12 amino acids. The CDR3 region has the DNA TGTGCCACTTCTGGCCGGGGGATCGAGCAGTACTTC. It specifies CATSGRGIEQYF.